The 2 T cell receptor beta chains below come from one sample, sequenced in a study of T cells in Graves' hyperthyroidism and ophthalmopathy. Amplification of TCR beta CDR3 regions was performed using RNA transcripts as template. The HTBI set primed first-round TCR CDR3 RT-PCR. Each CDR3 protein gets one entry after TCRdb re-called the multiplex PCR reads with MiXCR. The data hold fewer than 800,000 distinct CDR3 sequences, with over 15% observed a single time. What was sequenced was blood. The receptors shown here come from a man aged 18 to 35 with Graves' hyperthyroidism.

This clonotype occurred many times. The V and J genes are TRBV20-1 and TRBJ2-1; TRBD2 matches at 7 bases. The CDR3 has 14 amino acids. The V gene end was trimmed by 3 bases and the J gene end by 4 bases; junction bases not matched to a gene: 6. The V gene's germline CDR1 is DFQATT and CDR2 SNEGSKA (reference sequence). In DNA form, the CDR3 reads TGCAGTGCTAGGGGACTACAACTATACAATGAGCAGTTCTTC. This translates into CSARGLQLYNEQFF.

V is TRBV7-9 and J is TRBJ1-2; 7 bases fit TRBD1. This CDR3 is 14 amino acids long. Germline CDR1 is SEHNR and CDR2 is FQNEAQ (reference sequence). V shed 5 bases and J 5 bases; nucleotides not matched to a gene: 8. CDR3 nucleotides: TGTGCCAGCAGCCCCGGGACAGAAAGTTATGGCTACACCTTC. This sequence encodes CASSPGTESYGYTF.